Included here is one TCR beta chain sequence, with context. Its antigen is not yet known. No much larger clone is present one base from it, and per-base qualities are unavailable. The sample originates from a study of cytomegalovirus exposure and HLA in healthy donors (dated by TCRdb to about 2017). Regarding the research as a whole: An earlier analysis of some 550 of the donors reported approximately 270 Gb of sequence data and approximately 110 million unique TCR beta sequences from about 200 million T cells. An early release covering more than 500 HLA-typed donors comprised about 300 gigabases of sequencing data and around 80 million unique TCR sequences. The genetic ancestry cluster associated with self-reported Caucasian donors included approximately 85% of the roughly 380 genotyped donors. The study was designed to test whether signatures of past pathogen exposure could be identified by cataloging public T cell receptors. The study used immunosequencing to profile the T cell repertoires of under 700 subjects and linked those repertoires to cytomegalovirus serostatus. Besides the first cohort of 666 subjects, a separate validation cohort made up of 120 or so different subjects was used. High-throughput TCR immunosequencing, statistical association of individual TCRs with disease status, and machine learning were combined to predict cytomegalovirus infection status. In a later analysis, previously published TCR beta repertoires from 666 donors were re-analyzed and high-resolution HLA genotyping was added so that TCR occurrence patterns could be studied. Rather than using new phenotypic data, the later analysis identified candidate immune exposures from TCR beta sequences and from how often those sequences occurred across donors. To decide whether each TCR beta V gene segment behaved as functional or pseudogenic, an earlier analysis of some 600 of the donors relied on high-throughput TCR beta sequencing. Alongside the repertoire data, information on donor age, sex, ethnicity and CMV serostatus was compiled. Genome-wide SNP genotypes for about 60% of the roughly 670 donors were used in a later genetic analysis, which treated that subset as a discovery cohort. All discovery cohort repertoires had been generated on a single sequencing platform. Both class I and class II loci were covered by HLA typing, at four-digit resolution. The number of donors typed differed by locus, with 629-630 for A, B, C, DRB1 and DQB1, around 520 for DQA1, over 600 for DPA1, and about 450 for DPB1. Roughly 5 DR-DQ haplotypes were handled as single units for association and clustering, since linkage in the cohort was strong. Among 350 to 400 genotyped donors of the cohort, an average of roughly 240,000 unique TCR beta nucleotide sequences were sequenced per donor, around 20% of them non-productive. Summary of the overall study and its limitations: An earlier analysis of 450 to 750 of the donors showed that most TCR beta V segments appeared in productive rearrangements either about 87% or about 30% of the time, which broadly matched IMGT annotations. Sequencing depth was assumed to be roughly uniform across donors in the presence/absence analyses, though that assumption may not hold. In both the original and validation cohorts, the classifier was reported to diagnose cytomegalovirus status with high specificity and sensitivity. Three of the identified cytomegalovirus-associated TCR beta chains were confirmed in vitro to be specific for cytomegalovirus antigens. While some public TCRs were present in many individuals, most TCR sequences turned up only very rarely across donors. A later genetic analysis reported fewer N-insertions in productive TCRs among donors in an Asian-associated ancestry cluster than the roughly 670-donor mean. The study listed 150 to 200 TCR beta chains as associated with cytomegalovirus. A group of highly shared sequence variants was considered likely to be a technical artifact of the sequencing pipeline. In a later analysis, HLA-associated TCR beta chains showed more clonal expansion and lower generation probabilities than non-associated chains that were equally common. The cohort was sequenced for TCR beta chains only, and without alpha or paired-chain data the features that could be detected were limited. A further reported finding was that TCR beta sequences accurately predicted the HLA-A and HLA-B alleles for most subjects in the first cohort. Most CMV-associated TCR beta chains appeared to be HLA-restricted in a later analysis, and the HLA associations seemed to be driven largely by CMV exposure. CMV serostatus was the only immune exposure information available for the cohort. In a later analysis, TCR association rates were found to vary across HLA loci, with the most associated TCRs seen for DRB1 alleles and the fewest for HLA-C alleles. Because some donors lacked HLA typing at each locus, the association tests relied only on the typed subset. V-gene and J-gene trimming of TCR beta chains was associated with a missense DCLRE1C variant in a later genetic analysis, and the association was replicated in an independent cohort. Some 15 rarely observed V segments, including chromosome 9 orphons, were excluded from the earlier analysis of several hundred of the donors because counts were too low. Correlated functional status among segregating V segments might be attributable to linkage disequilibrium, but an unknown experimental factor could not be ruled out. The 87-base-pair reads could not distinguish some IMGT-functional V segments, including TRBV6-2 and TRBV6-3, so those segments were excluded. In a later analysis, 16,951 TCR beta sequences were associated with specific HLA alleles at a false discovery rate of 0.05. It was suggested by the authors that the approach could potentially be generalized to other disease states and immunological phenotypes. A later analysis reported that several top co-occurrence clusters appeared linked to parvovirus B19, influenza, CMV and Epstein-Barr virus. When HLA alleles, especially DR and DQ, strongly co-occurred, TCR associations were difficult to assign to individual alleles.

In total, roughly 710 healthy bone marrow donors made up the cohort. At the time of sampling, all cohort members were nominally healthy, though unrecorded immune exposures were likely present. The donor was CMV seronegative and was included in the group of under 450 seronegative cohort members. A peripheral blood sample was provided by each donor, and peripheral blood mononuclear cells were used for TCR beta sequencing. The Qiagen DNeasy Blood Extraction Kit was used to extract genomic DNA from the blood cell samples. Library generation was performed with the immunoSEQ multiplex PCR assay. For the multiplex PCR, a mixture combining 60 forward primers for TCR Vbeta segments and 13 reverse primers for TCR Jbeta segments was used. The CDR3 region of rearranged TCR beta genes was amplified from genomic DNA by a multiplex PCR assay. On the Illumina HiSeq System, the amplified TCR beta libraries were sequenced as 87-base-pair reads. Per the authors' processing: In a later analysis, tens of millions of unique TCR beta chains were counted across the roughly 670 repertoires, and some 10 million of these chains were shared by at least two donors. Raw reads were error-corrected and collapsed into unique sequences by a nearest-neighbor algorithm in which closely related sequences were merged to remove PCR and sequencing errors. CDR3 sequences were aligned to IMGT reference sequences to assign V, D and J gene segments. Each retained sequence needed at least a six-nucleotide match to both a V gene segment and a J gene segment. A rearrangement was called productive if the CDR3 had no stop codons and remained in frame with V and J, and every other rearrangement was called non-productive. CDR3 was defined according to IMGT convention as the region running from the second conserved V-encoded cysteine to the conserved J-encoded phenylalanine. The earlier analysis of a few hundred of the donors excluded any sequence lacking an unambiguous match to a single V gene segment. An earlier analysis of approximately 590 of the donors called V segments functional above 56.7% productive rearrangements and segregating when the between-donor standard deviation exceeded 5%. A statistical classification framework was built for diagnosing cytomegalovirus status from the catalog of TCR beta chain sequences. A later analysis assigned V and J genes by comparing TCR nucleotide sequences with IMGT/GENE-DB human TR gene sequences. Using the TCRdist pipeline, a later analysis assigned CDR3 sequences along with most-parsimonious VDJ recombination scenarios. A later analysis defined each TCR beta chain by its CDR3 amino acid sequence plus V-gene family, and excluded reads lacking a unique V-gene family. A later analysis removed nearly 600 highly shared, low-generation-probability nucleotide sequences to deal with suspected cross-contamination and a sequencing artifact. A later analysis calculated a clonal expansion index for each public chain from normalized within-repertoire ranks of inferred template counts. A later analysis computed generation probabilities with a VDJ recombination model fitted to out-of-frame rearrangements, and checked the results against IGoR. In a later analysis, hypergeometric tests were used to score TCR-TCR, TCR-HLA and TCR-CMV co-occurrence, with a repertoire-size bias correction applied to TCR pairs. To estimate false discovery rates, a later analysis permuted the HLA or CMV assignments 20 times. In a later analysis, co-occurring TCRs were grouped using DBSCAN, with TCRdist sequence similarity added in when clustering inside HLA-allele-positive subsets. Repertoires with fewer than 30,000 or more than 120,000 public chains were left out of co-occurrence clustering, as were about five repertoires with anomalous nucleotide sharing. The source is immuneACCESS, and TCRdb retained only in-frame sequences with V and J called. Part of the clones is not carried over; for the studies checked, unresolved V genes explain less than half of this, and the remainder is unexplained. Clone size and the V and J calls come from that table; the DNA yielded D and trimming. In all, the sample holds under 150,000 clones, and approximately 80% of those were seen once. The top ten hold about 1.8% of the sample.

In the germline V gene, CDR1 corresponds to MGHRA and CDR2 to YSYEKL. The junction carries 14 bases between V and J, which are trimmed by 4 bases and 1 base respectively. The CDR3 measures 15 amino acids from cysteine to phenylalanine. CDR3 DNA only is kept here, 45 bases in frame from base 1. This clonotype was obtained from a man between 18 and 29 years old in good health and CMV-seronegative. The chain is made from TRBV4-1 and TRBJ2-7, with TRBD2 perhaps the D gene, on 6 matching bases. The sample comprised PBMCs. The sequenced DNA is TGCGCCAGCAGCCTCCTCGGGGAGGTATCCTACGAGCAGTACTTC. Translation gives CASSLLGEVSYEQYF.